Listed below are T cell receptor beta chains from one sample, sequenced in a study of blood T cell repertoires in COVID-19. TCRdb's copy holds only in-frame clones and misses some; the assay was immunoSEQ multiplex PCR. The table has approximately 99,000 clones, 79% seen once. Specimen: peripheral blood. Receptors originate from a woman older than 75 with active or convalescent COVID-19. Each CDR3 is given with its conserved first and last residue. The order of the fields is D gene, J gene, clone size, V gene, CDR3 DNA, CDR3 protein. A D gene is named only where the DNA matches it firmly. Clone size is given for some rows only: seen once, a few or many times, or a class if the clone is expanded.

TRBD2,TRBJ2-5,-,TRBV19,TGTGCCAGTAGCTCAATTACGGGAGGGGAAGAGACCCAGTACTTC,CASSSITGGEETQYF
-,TRBJ2-5,few,TRBV18,TGTGCCAGCTCACCATTGGAGCTAAGGGAGACCCAGTACTTC,CASSPLELRETQYF
-,TRBJ1-1,few,TRBV4-2,TGTGCCAGCAGCCAAGCCGGTACGAGGGCTGACACTGAAGCTTTCTTT,CASSQAGTRADTEAFF
-,TRBJ2-5,-,TRBV10-3,TGTGCCATCAGTGACCAAACGAGGGAAGCCTATGAGACCCAGTACTTC,CAISDQTREAYETQYF
-,TRBJ2-1,once,TRBV4-1,TGCGCCAGCAGCCAAGCGGAAAGGGGCAATGAGCAGTTCTTC,CASSQAERGNEQFF
TRBD2,TRBJ2-1,-,TRBV4-3,TGCGCCAGCAGCCAAGGGGGGACTAGGCCTTACAATGAGCAGTTCTTC,CASSQGGTRPYNEQFF
TRBD2,TRBJ2-5,-,TRBV9,TGTGCCAGCAGCGTAATGGCGGGAGGACAAGAGACCCAGTACTTC,CASSVMAGGQETQYF
-,TRBJ2-5,-,TRBV29-1,TGCAGCGTTGCGGGGGAGACCCAGTACTTC,CSVAGETQYF
TRBD2,TRBJ2-1,-,TRBV10-3,TGTGCCATCCGGACTAGCCCAACCACGAATGAGCAGTTCTTC,CAIRTSPTTNEQFF
TRBD2,TRBJ2-3,-,TRBV9,TGTGCCAGCAGCGCCCGGGACTACACAGATACGCAGTATTTT,CASSARDYTDTQYF
-,TRBJ1-1,-,TRBV7-2,TGTGCCAGCAGCCAGGGGTGGGGGAACACTGAAGCTTTCTTT,CASSQGWGNTEAFF
TRBD1,TRBJ2-1,-,TRBV15,TGTGCCACCAGCTCCTGGGGACAGGGGGCAGGCAATGAGCAGTTCTTC,CATSSWGQGAGNEQFF
TRBD1,TRBJ1-2,-,TRBV4-2,TGTGCCAGCAGCTACTCCGGGACAGTGGGCTATGGCTACACCTTC,CASSYSGTVGYGYTF
-,TRBJ2-3,-,TRBV21-1,TGTGCCAGCAGCAAAAGTACGGGAGAGACAGATACGCAGTATTTT,CASSKSTGETDTQYF
TRBD2,TRBJ2-2,once,TRBV5-4,TGTGCCAGCAGCGCTGTTAGCGGGAGGACCGGGGAGCTGTTTTTT,CASSAVSGRTGELFF
-,TRBJ2-7,-,TRBV6-1,TGTGCCAGCAGTGAAGAGGGGGATCAATGGGGGACCTACGAGCAGTACTTC,CASSEEGDQWGTYEQYF
TRBD1,TRBJ1-4,few,TRBV18,TGTGCCAGCGGACAGGGAGGCGAAGAAAAACTGTTTTTT,CASGQGGEEKLFF
TRBD2,TRBJ2-5,-,TRBV7-9,TGTGCCAGCAGCCCCCACGGCGGGACTAATACGTACCAAGAGACCCAGTACTTC,CASSPHGGTNTYQETQYF
TRBD1,TRBJ2-1,-,TRBV6-5,TGTGCCAGCAGTCCGGGACAGGGGATAAATGAGCAGTTCTTC,CASSPGQGINEQFF
-,TRBJ1-1,-,TRBV20-1,TGCAGTTCCCGGGGGACCTTGGTAGCTTTCTTT,CSSRGTLVAFF
TRBD1,TRBJ1-1,-,TRBV28,TGTGCCAGCAGTTTGGGGACAGGGGTGACTGAAGCTTTCTTT,CASSLGTGVTEAFF
TRBD1,TRBJ1-1,-,TRBV5-4,TGTGCCAGCAGACCCGGGACAGCGAACACTGAAGCTTTCTTT,CASRPGTANTEAFF
-,TRBJ1-3,-,TRBV5-6,TGTGCCAGCAGCTTGGTTCGGGGTCTCCTCTCTGGAAACACCATATATTTT,CASSLVRGLLSGNTIYF
-,TRBJ2-7,-,TRBV4-2,TGTGCCAGCAGCCAAAATTGGGGGGACGAGCAGTACTTC,CASSQNWGDEQYF
TRBD1,TRBJ2-1,-,TRBV24-1,TGTGCCACCAGTGACTCTTTAGACAGGGCTACCTACAATGAGCAGTTCTTC,CATSDSLDRATYNEQFF
TRBD2,TRBJ2-1,-,TRBV19,TGTGCCAGTAGTATCGACGGCGCTAGCGGTAATGAGCAGTTCTTC,CASSIDGASGNEQFF
-,TRBJ2-3,-,TRBV18,TGTGCCAGCTCGTCCGAGTGGGATACGCAGTATTTT,CASSSEWDTQYF
-,TRBJ2-1,-,TRBV9,TGTGCCAGCAGCGTAGCACTTCCCTCCTACAATGAGCAGTTCTTC,CASSVALPSYNEQFF
TRBD1,TRBJ1-2,-,TRBV27,TGTGCCAGCAGTTTCCTAACAGGGGACATCTATGGCTACACCTTC,CASSFLTGDIYGYTF
-,TRBJ1-1,-,TRBV18,TGTGCCAGCTCACCACGAGGAGGGGACACTGAAGCTTTCTTT,CASSPRGGDTEAFF
-,TRBJ1-1,once,TRBV9,TGTGCCAGCAGCGACAGGGAAAGTTCCACTGAAGCTTTCTTT,CASSDRESSTEAFF
-,TRBJ1-4,few,TRBV28,TGTGCCAGCAGTGTCCGGGGGGCCTCTAATGAAAAACTGTTTTTT,CASSVRGASNEKLFF
TRBD2,TRBJ2-3,-,TRBV5-1,TGCGCCAGCAGCCTACCGGCGGGAGTGGCAGATACGCAGTATTTT,CASSLPAGVADTQYF
-,TRBJ2-1,-,TRBV6-6,TGTGCCAGCAGTTGGCCTGCAACCTACAATGAGCAGTTCTTC,CASSWPATYNEQFF
TRBD1,TRBJ2-2,-,TRBV19,TGTGCCAGTAGTATAGTCCAGGGGGCCGGGGAGCTGTTTTTT,CASSIVQGAGELFF
-,TRBJ1-2,-,TRBV6-1,TGTGCCAGCAGTGAATATACCACAGGGCCCTATGGCTACACCTTC,CASSEYTTGPYGYTF
-,TRBJ2-7,few,TRBV15,TGTGCCACCAGCAGAGGGGGTGAGGGCGGAGTCTACGAGCAGTACTTC,CATSRGGEGGVYEQYF
TRBD2,TRBJ2-5,-,TRBV27,TGTGCCAGCAGTTTATCTTTCGGGAGGTGGGAGACCCAGTACTTC,CASSLSFGRWETQYF
-,TRBJ2-1,few,TRBV13,TGTGCCAGCAGCCCATATAGGTCGGTAGCGGTCTACAATGAGCAGTTCTTC,CASSPYRSVAVYNEQFF
TRBD1,TRBJ1-6,-,TRBV4-2,TGTGCCAGCAGCCAATCGGACAGGGGGGAAAGAAATTCACCCCTCCACTTT,CASSQSDRGERNSPLHF
TRBD1,TRBJ1-4,many,TRBV28,TGTGCCAGCAGTACTGGGACAGGGGTTAATGAAAAACTGTTTTTT,CASSTGTGVNEKLFF
-,TRBJ1-4,-,TRBV4-3,TGCGCCAGCAGCCAAGATCAGTCCGATGAAAAACTGTTTTTT,CASSQDQSDEKLFF
-,TRBJ1-6,-,TRBV9,TGTGCCAGCTCCGGTGGGGCACCTCATAATTCACCCCTCCACTTT,CASSGGAPHNSPLHF
TRBD1,TRBJ2-7,once,TRBV5-1,TGCGCCAGCAGCTTCGGGACAGGAGCCTACGAGCAGTACTTC,CASSFGTGAYEQYF
-,TRBJ2-3,once,TRBV29-1,TGCAGCGTGCAAGGCGGGGGCACAGATACGCAGTATTTT,CSVQGGGTDTQYF
-,TRBJ1-1,few,TRBV7-9,TGTGCCAGCAGCTTAACGGTGAACACTGAAGCTTTCTTT,CASSLTVNTEAFF
-,TRBJ2-2,-,TRBV9,TGTGCCAGCAGCCCCCAACCGGTGAACACCGGGGAGCTGTTTTTT,CASSPQPVNTGELFF
TRBD2,TRBJ2-1,-,TRBV7-2,TGTGCCAGCAGCCCTAGGACTAGCAGCAATGAGCAGTTCTTC,CASSPRTSSNEQFF
TRBD2,TRBJ2-1,-,TRBV6-4,TGTGCCAGCAGCTATAGCGGGAGCTCCTACAATGAGCAGTTCTTC,CASSYSGSSYNEQFF
TRBD2,TRBJ2-3,-,TRBV4-3,TGCGCCAGCAGCCCGCAGGCCTTTGCGGGAGGGCTGGATACGCAGTATTTT,CASSPQAFAGGLDTQYF
TRBD1,TRBJ2-3,-,TRBV5-1,TGTGCCAGCAGCATTGGACAGGGTTTAGATACGCAGTATTTT,CASSIGQGLDTQYF
TRBD1,TRBJ2-1,-,TRBV4-1,TGCGCCAGCAGCCAAGATCCCCAGGGGGCACAGGACAATGAGCAGTTCTTC,CASSQDPQGAQDNEQFF
TRBD2,TRBJ2-7,-,TRBV5-1,TGCGCCAGCAGCCCGACTAGCCCCTACGAGCAGTACTTC,CASSPTSPYEQYF
TRBD1,TRBJ2-5,-,TRBV27,TGTGCCAGCAGTTTATCGCCGGGACAGATAGAGACCCAGTACTTC,CASSLSPGQIETQYF